The present T cell receptor beta chain was sequenced within a study of blood T cell repertoires in COVID-19. TCRdb's copy holds only in-frame clones and misses some; the assay was immunoSEQ multiplex PCR. The sample records roughly 350,000 clones, 80% to 90% being singletons. Seattle's enrolled individuals joined amid active infection and were then monitored longitudinally. This CDR3 is 14 amino acids long. The germline CDR1 and CDR2 sequences are MDHEN and SYDVKM. With 6 bases removed from V and 2 bases from J, the gap between germline ends came to 13 bases. The sample consisted of peripheral blood. The source of this sequence is a woman in her 30s with COVID-19, enrolled during active disease. The V call is TRBV28, the J call TRBJ1-1; possible D gene TRBD1, 5 bases. CDR3: CASRRGGTNTEAFF. The CDR3 DNA follows: TGTGCCAGCAGGCGGGGGGGTACTAACACTGAAGCTTTCTTT.